This TCR beta chain was obtained from a study of cytomegalovirus exposure and HLA in healthy donors. Notes on the study in general: The likely explanation for a cluster of highly shared sequence variants was sequencing artifact. According to a later analysis, donors in an Asian-associated ancestry cluster reportedly had fewer N-insertions than the roughly 670-donor mean. The productive fraction for most TCR beta V segments was about 90% or about 30% in an earlier analysis. Indistinguishable V segments, including TRBV6-2 and TRBV6-3, were excluded.

The CDR3 spans 13 residues. The ends lost 6 bases at V and 6 bases at J; junction bases unmatched: 6. The germline V gene has CDR1 MDHEN and CDR2 SYDVKM. It was with 60 Vbeta and 13 Jbeta primers that the PCR ran. Libraries were prepared by immunoSEQ multiplex PCR; TCRdb keeps only in-frame clonotypes and omits some of them. The table shows fewer than 200,000 clones, with roughly nine tenths occurring only once. About this clone itself: Its antigen is undetermined.

The sequence was collected from a boy between 2 and 15 years old in good health and CMV-seronegative. Sequencing was carried out using PBMCs. The rearrangement joins TRBV28 to TRBJ2-5; 8 nucleotides match TRBD1. Here the CDR3 DNA reads TGTGCCAGCAGAGGACAGGGATTGAAGACCCAGTACTTC. This sequence encodes CASRGQGLKTQYF.